This entry is about one TCR beta chain. Its antigen remains unknown. The TCR beta libraries were generated through quantitative 5'-RACE incorporating molecular barcodes. TCRdb called the 5' RACE reads again in MiXCR, with one record for every CDR3 protein. The sample carries 20,000 to 25,000 distinct CDR3 sequences, 10% to 15% recorded once. These data are taken from a study of CD8 T cells in ankylosing spondylitis. J was trimmed by 4 bases and V by 5 bases; bases with no gene match: 7. The germline CDR1 and CDR2 sequences are SGHTA and FQGNSA. CDR3 length: 15 residues. Study-wide points: Characteristic of ankylosing spondylitis blood, it appeared, was a TCR beta motif comprising about eight highly homologous variants.

The sequenced sample consisted of blood. The TCR sequence derives from a male donor with ankylosing spondylitis or in good health (not recorded which). The rearrangement uses TRBV7-2 and TRBJ2-2; 7 bases line up with TRBD1. Here the CDR3 DNA reads TGTGCCAGCAGCGAACAGGGGCGGCCCACCGGGGAGCTGTTTTTT. Translated: CASSEQGRPTGELFF. The full variable domain, its missing parts supplied by reference TRBV7-2 and TRBJ2-2, is GAGVSQSPSNKVTEKGKDVELRCDPISGHTALYWYRQSLGQGLEFLIYFQGNSAPDKSGLPSDRFSAERTGGSVSTLTIQRTQQEDSAVYLCASSEQGRPTGELFFGEGSRLTVL.